This T cell receptor beta chain was sequenced in a study of T cell responses to AZD1222 COVID-19 vaccine. Study at large: Second-dose intervals near 4 or 12 weeks were combined.

This CDR3 is built from 14 residues. Germline values: CDR1 SGHRS, CDR2 YFSETQ. Trimming shortened V by 0 bases and J by 0 bases, and 6 bases separated the two germline ends. Produced via immunoSEQ multiplex PCR; TCRdb's table is partial and in-frame only. The sample shows about 55,000 clones, about 89% of them seen only once. The chain recombines TRBV5-1 with TRBJ1-1; D unclear. This clonotype was sampled from an adult in good health. Sequences were derived from peripheral blood, sampled on day 0 of AZD1222 vaccination. In DNA, the CDR3 is TGCGCCAGCAGCTTGGTGGTGATGAACACTGAAGCTTTCTTT. Residues: CASSLVVMNTEAFF.